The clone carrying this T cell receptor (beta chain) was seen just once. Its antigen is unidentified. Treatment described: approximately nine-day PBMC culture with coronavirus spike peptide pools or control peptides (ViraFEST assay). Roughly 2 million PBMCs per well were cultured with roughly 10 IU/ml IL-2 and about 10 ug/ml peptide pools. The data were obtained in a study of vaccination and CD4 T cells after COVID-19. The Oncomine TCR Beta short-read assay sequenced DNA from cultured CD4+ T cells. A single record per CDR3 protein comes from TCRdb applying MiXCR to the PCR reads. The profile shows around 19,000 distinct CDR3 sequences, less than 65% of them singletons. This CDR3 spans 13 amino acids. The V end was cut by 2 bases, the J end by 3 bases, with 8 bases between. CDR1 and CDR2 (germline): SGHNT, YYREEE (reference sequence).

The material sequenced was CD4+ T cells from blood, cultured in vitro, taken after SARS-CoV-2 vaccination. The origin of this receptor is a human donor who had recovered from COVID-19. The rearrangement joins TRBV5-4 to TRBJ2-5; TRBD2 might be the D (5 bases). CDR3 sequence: CASSLFGEETQYF. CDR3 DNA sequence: TGTGCCAGCAGCTTATTCGGGGAAGAGACCCAGTACTTC.